The 28 T cell receptor beta chains in this list originate from one sample, sequenced in a study of T cell changes during pregnancy in multiple sclerosis. Assay used: immunoSEQ multiplex PCR; TCRdb lists only in-frame clones, some missing. There are tens of thousands of clones in the sample; nearly 95% occur only once, and about 0.37% lies in the top ten. The starting material was CD4+ T cells from peripheral blood mononuclear cells, obtained after pregnancy. These receptors originate from a female donor in good health, enrolled as a control in a pregnancy study.

This chain links TRBV10-3 with TRBJ1-1, with D hard to call. Germline V CDR1 and CDR2: ENHRY, SYGVKD. This CDR3 comprises 16 residues. With 5 bases removed from V and 2 bases from J, the gap between germline ends came to 18 bases. The CDR3: CAISSSGNILNTEAFF. CDR3 in DNA: TGTGCCATCAGTAGCAGCGGGAACATTTTAAACACTGAAGCTTTCTTT.

The chain is built from TRBV10-1 and TRBJ1-2, with unresolved D. The CDR3 loop spans 13 amino acids. Trimming removed 6 bases at V and 8 bases at J, with 16 bases between. Germline values: CDR1 WNHNN, CDR2 SYGVQD (reference sequence). CDR3 DNA sequence: TGCGCCAGCAGCCCGTCGGGTTTTGGGGGCTACACCTTC. It specifies CASSPSGFGGYTF.

V usage is TRBV7-9 and J usage is TRBJ2-1, with 10 bases that match TRBD2. The length of the CDR3 is 16 residues. The ends lost 5 bases at V and 7 bases at J; junction bases unmatched: 11. Germline loops: CDR1 SEHNR, CDR2 FQNEAQ (reference sequence). CDR3 sequence: CASSLTPGLAPNEQFF. DNA of the CDR3: TGTGCCAGCAGCCTCACGCCGGGACTAGCGCCTAATGAGCAGTTCTTC. Filled out from reference TRBV7-9 and TRBJ2-1, the complete variable domain reads DTGVSQNPRHKITKRGQNVTFRCDPISEHNRLYWYRQTLGQGPEFLTYFQNEAQLEKSRLLSDRFSAERPKGSFSTLEIQRTEQGDSAMYLCASSLTPGLAPNEQFFGPGTRLTVL.

The V and J genes are TRBV30 and TRBJ1-5; 8 bases map to TRBD1. The CDR3 covers 15 residues. From germline, CDR1 is GTSNPN and CDR2 SVGIG (reference sequence). The V gene end was trimmed by 5 bases and the J gene end by 7 bases; junction bases not matched to a gene: 13. CDR3 sequence: CAWDNRGAPWQPQHF. CDR3 DNA: TGTGCCTGGGACAACAGGGGGGCCCCTTGGCAGCCCCAGCATTTT.

The chain is built from TRBV4-1 and TRBJ2-2, with 12 bases that match TRBD2. The CDR3 length is 17 residues. Per germline, CDR1 MGHRA and CDR2 YSYEKL. Unmatched junction bases numbered 8, after V lost 1 base and J lost 8 bases. The CDR3 DNA reads TGCGCCAGCAGCCAAGGGTTTCTAGCGGGGGGGAGTGGGGAGCTGTTTTTT. Its protein product is CASSQGFLAGGSGELFF.

The chain has TRBV5-6 and TRBJ1-1; D unclear. The CDR3 totals 14 residues. Looked up from germline, CDR1 is SGHDT and CDR2 is YYEEEE. V dropped 2 bases and J dropped 1 base, with 9 bases sitting between them. Here the CDR3 reads CASSFRAGNTEAFF. The CDR3 region has the DNA TGTGCCAGCAGCTTCCGTGCCGGGAACACTGAAGCTTTCTTT.

CDR3 amino acids: CASSVEVAGPHNEQFF. CDR3 nucleotides: TGTGCCAGCAGCGTAGAGGTGGCGGGGCCCCACAATGAGCAGTTCTTC. The chain carries TRBV9 and TRBJ2-1, with D maybe TRBD2 (6 bases). The V end lost 0 bases, the J end lost 5 bases, and 15 bases lay between the germline ends. Germline CDR1 is SGDLS and CDR2 is YYNGEE. CDR3 length: 16 residues.

The genes are TRBV18 and TRBJ1-1; 8 bases fit TRBD1. This CDR3 comprises 16 residues. Germline V gives CDR1 KGHSH, CDR2 LQKENI. V was clipped by 0 bases and J by 10 bases; unmatched bases: 13. CDR3 protein: CASSPPASAGGAGAFF. For the CDR3, the DNA is TGTGCCAGCTCACCACCGGCTTCTGCAGGGGGCGCGGGAGCTTTCTTT.

This chain links TRBV6-5 with TRBJ1-1; unclear D gene. The CDR3 totals 13 residues. Germline V gene lookup returns CDR1 MNHEY and CDR2 SVGAGI. The V end lost 7 bases, the J end lost 1 base, and 10 bases lay between the germline ends. CDR3 amino acids: CASNFGENTEAFF. Written as DNA, the CDR3 is TGTGCCAGCAATTTCGGGGAGAACACTGAAGCTTTCTTT.

The chain has TRBV6-6 and TRBJ1-2; TRBD1 aligns across 8 bases. The germline gives CDR1 MNHNY, CDR2 SVGAGI (reference sequence). J gave up 8 bases and V 2 bases, and 1 base lay outside the gene matches. The CDR3 runs to 12 residues. CDR3 bases: TGTGCCAGCAGTTACCCAGGGGGCGGCTACACCTTC. Translated: CASSYPGGGYTF.

DNA for the CDR3: TGCGCCAGCAGCCAAGGACAGCAGAGAATTAATTCACCCCTCCACTTT. Translated, it gives CASSQGQQRINSPLHF. The rearrangement links TRBV4-1 to TRBJ1-6; tentative D call: TRBD1 (5 bases). CDR3 length: 16 amino acids. Germline CDR1 MGHRA, CDR2 YSYEKL. Trimming took 1 base from V and 6 from J, leaving 13 bases between them.

This chain joins TRBV9 and TRBJ2-3, with D tentatively TRBD1 (7 bases). The CDR3 is 15 residues long. Looked up from germline, CDR1 is SGDLS and CDR2 is YYNGEE. V lost 2 bases and J lost 1, with 11 bases in between. The CDR3 bases are TGTGCCAGCAGCGTCAGGGGGGACCGCACAGATACGCAGTATTTT. It encodes CASSVRGDRTDTQYF.

The V call is TRBV9, the J call TRBJ2-2, with unresolved D. The CDR3 contains 12 residues. The V end was cut by 6 bases, the J end by 1 base, with 4 bases between. Germline V lookup: CDR1 SGDLS, CDR2 YYNGEE. CDR3 coding DNA: TGTGCCAGCACGCGGAACACCGGGGAGCTGTTTTTT. Its translation is CASTRNTGELFF. The whole variable domain, filled in from reference TRBV9 and TRBJ2-2, reads DSGVTQTPKHLITATGQRVTLRCSPRSGDLSVYWYQQSLDQGLQFLIQYYNGEERAKGNILERFSAQQFPDLHSELNLSSLELGDSALYFCASTRNTGELFFGEGSRLTVL.

CDR3 coding DNA: TGTGCCAGCAGCGGGACAGGGGGCGAGGAGACCCAGTACTTC. This codes for CASSGTGGEETQYF. The J gene is TRBJ2-5, the V gene TRBV5-6, with 12 nucleotides matching TRBD1. Per germline, CDR1 SGHDT and CDR2 YYEEEE. This CDR3 has 14 amino acids. The trim removed 4 bases at V and 5 bases at J, leaving 3 bases unmatched.

The chain joins TRBV5-5 to TRBJ1-4; 9 bases agree with TRBD1. The CDR3 totals 16 residues. Germline-derived CDR1 and CDR2 are SGHKS and YYEKEE (reference sequence). Trimming at V came to 3 bases and at J to 5 bases, leaving 8 bases not matched to a gene. This CDR3 is CASSWTDRGVNEKLFF. CDR3 in DNA: TGTGCCAGCAGCTGGACTGACAGGGGGGTAAATGAAAAACTGTTTTTT.

This clone was found once. V gene TRBV2 combines with J gene TRBJ2-3; 7 bases match TRBD2. Germline V gives CDR1 SNHLY, CDR2 FYNNEI. This CDR3 region has 14 residues. Germline trimming cut 7 bases from V and 0 bases from J; bases unmatched to any gene: 4. The CDR3 DNA reads as TGTGCCAGCATAGCGGGTGGGAGCACAGATACGCAGTATTTT. Residues: CASIAGGSTDTQYF.

The V and J genes are TRBV4-1 and TRBJ2-2, with TRBD2 identical over 8 bases. In germline, CDR1 is MGHRA, CDR2 YSYEKL. The CDR3 has 16 residues. The junction had 6 bases not matched to a gene; V was cut back by 0 bases and J by 6 bases. The CDR3 nucleotides read TGCGCCAGCAGCCAAGATCCGGGGGGGCCCCCCGGGGAGCTGTTTTTT. Residues: CASSQDPGGPPGELFF.

The chain employs TRBV18 and TRBJ2-1; TRBD2 matches at 10 bases. Losses at the gene ends were 0 bases for V and 9 bases for J; bases not matched to a gene: 8. The CDR3 runs 16 residues. CDR1 is KGHSH and CDR2 is LQKENI in the germline V gene. CDR3 bases: TGTGCCAGCTCACCACCAAGGAGCGGGGGGGCTCGTGAGCAGTTCTTC. Amino acid sequence: CASSPPRSGGAREQFF.

DNA of the CDR3: TGTGCCATCGGGACAGGGCGGAACACTGAAGCTTTCTTT. Its protein product is CAIGTGRNTEAFF. This chain links TRBV10-3 with TRBJ1-1, with 9 bases matching TRBD1. Germline V gene lookup returns CDR1 ENHRY and CDR2 SYGVKD. The CDR3 length is 13 residues. J was trimmed by 1 base and V by 8 bases; bases with no gene match: 2.

V gene TRBV21-1 combines with J gene TRBJ1-1. TRBV21-1 is described as a pseudogene. CDR3 length: 12 residues. DNA of the CDR3: TGTGCCAAACGGGGGGCTTGGACTGAAGCTTTCTTT. Protein product: CAKRGAWTEAFF.

The rearrangement uses TRBV5-1 and TRBJ1-2; TRBD1 is a possible D gene (6 bases). Trimming left V 4 bases short and J 4 bases short, with 20 bases between. There are 16 residues in the CDR3. Looked up from germline, CDR1 is SGHRS and CDR2 is YFSETQ. The CDR3 is CASSEQGRGLTYGYTF. The CDR3 DNA follows: TGCGCCAGCAGCGAACAGGGTAGGGGGTTAACCTATGGCTACACCTTC.

The chain has TRBV25-1 and TRBJ1-2, with D tentatively TRBD1 (5 bases). The CDR3 runs 14 residues. Germline CDR1 reads MGHDK; CDR2 reads SYGVNS. Trimming pared 5 bases from V and 1 base from J, leaving 11 bases between. The CDR3 is CASSQDRVNYGYTF. CDR3 DNA sequence: TGTGCCAGCAGTCAAGACAGAGTTAACTATGGCTACACCTTC.

This chain links TRBV6-5 with TRBJ2-1; no firm D call. The length of the CDR3 is 15 residues. CDR1 and CDR2 from the germline V gene are MNHEY and SVGAGI. V shed 2 bases and J shed 6 bases, with 14 bases lying between them. This chain's CDR3 is CASSYAPAAVNEQFF. CDR3 coding DNA: TGTGCCAGCAGTTACGCGCCCGCTGCTGTCAATGAGCAGTTCTTC.

J is TRBJ2-1 and V is TRBV7-6; TRBD2 aligns across 9 bases. The J segment lost 10 bases and the V segment lost 5 bases, leaving 3 bases of the junction unmatched. The CDR3 length is 12 residues. In germline, CDR1 is SGHVS, CDR2 FNYEAQ. The DNA of the CDR3 is TGTGCCAGCAGCCCGACTAGCGGAGAGCAGTTCTTC. Amino acid sequence: CASSPTSGEQFF.

The chain combines TRBV6-1 with TRBJ2-7, with D perhaps TRBD1 (5 bases). The CDR3 loop spans 13 amino acids. V lost 8 bases and J lost 5, with 16 bases in between. From germline, CDR1 is MNHNS and CDR2 SASEGT. CDR3 DNA: TGTGCCAGCTCACGGTCTAGGGGCCACGAGCAGTACTTC. Translation gives CASSRSRGHEQYF.

The gene calls are TRBV15 and TRBJ2-1, with 8 positions matching TRBD2. The CDR3 has 23 residues. The V and J ends lost 0 bases and 7 bases, in that order; junction bases with no gene match: 29. The V gene's germline CDR1 is LNHNV and CDR2 YYDKDF (reference sequence). In DNA form, the CDR3 reads TGTGCCACCAGCAGAGATAGGGGGGTCGTGGGCAGGGTACCGGGAGGGAACACGAATGAGCAGTTCTTC. This encodes CATSRDRGVVGRVPGGNTNEQFF.

A remark on this clone: Distinct nucleotide sequences in the sample also encode this CDR3. The rearrangement uses TRBV18 and TRBJ1-2; the match to TRBD1 covers 7 bases. The CDR3 totals 13 residues. Unmatched junction bases numbered 0, after V lost 3 bases and J lost 2 bases. Germline V lookup: CDR1 KGHSH, CDR2 LQKENI. The CDR3 reads CASSPGQNYGYTF. The CDR3 DNA reads TGTGCCAGCTCACCGGGACAGAACTATGGCTACACCTTC.

This clone is a singleton in its sample. The rearrangement links TRBV7-9 to TRBJ1-1; tentative D call: TRBD1 (6 bases). V was trimmed by 5 bases and J by 1 base, leaving 17 bases between them. The CDR3 totals 16 residues. Germline CDR1 reads SEHNR; CDR2 reads FQNEAQ (reference sequence). CDR3 in DNA: TGTGCCAGCAGCACCCCGTGGGGGCGAGGGAACACTGAAGCTTTCTTT. This gives the protein CASSTPWGRGNTEAFF.